This is a list of T cell receptor beta chains from one sample in a study of blood T cell repertoires in COVID-19. The repertoire was sequenced with immunoSEQ multiplex PCR; TCRdb's copy has only in-frame clones and lacks some. The sample has approximately 250,000 clones; roughly 84% are singletons. Specimen: peripheral blood. The receptors were sampled from a woman aged 40 to 49 who had recovered from COVID-19. The CDR3 runs from the conserved cysteine through the conserved F or W. A D gene is named only where the DNA matches it firmly. A clone size is listed for some rows: how often the clone was seen (once, few, many), or a class if it is expanded.

.	TRBV6-1	18	TRBD1	TRBJ1-5	TGTGCCAGCAGTGGGACAGGAGGGGGTTCAGGGGACGATCAGCCCCAGCATTTT	CASSGTGGGSGDDQPQHF
.	TRBV7-9	12	.	TRBJ1-4	TGTGCCAGCAGCCTCGAGTCCTCGCGACTGTTTTTT	CASSLESSRLFF
.	TRBV29-1	14	TRBD1	TRBJ1-5	TGCAGCGCATCTTACGCAGGGGGCGATCAGCCCCAGCATTTT	CSASYAGGDQPQHF
.	TRBV5-5	13	.	TRBJ1-1	TGTGCCAGCAGCTTGACAGTTAACACTGAAGCTTTCTTT	CASSLTVNTEAFF
once	TRBV19	15	TRBD1	TRBJ1-1	TGTGCCAGTAGTGCCTACGACAGGGGGGCCACTGAAGCTTTCTTT	CASSAYDRGATEAFF
.	TRBV6-5	14	.	TRBJ2-4	TGTGCCAGCCGGGGGAACCTAGCCAAAAACATTCAGTACTTC	CASRGNLAKNIQYF
once	TRBV18	15	TRBD1	TRBJ2-7	TGTGCCAGCTCACCACCAGACAGGGTAGAATACGAGCAGTACTTC	CASSPPDRVEYEQYF
once	TRBV9	16	.	TRBJ1-2	TGTGCCAGCAGCGTAGGTATAACGACAGCTAACTATGGCTACACCTTC	CASSVGITTANYGYTF
few	TRBV12-3/TRBV12-4	12	.	TRBJ2-7	TGTGCCAGCAGTCCCCAGGGGTTCGAGCAGTACTTC	CASSPQGFEQYF
once	TRBV6-5	14	.	TRBJ1-5	TGTGCCAGCAGTAAACACGGAGGCAATCAGCCCCAGCATTTT	CASSKHGGNQPQHF
once	TRBV6-4	15	.	TRBJ2-1	TGTGCCAGCAGTGACCCACAGACCCCAAACAATGAGCAGTTCTTC	CASSDPQTPNNEQFF
.	TRBV10-3	21	TRBD1	TRBJ1-4	TGTGCCATCAGTGAGACAAATCCTATCATGGGACAGGGGAACCATAATGAAAAACTGTTTTTT	CAISETNPIMGQGNHNEKLFF
.	TRBV4-3	15	TRBD1	TRBJ2-4	TGCGCCAGCAGCCAGCTGGGACAGGGGGAAAACATTCAGTACTTC	CASSQLGQGENIQYF
once	TRBV6-1	14	.	TRBJ2-2	TGTGCCAGCAGACCCGGAGGAAACACCGGGGAGCTGTTTTTT	CASRPGGNTGELFF
once	TRBV2	13	TRBD2	TRBJ2-3	TGTGCCAGCACTAGCGGGGGGGCCGATACGCAGTATTTT	CASTSGGADTQYF
.	TRBV2	16	TRBD1	TRBJ1-3	TGTGCCAGCACCCGACAGGGCAGTGTCTCTGGAAACACCATATATTTT	CASTRQGSVSGNTIYF
.	TRBV5-6	13	.	TRBJ1-6	TGTGCCAGCAGCTGGGGCCGGAACTCACCCCTCCACTTT	CASSWGRNSPLHF
.	TRBV2	16	TRBD2	TRBJ2-3	TGTGCCAGCAGTGAATACAGTAGCGGGGGGCCAGATACGCAGTATTTT	CASSEYSSGGPDTQYF
.	TRBV7-6	15	TRBD1	TRBJ1-6	TGTGCCAGCAGCCCAGGACAGGGGGTCAATTCACCCCTCCACTTT	CASSPGQGVNSPLHF
.	TRBV6-5	13	TRBD1	TRBJ2-1	TGTGCCAGCAGTAGACAGGGCTACAATGAGCAGTTCTTC	CASSRQGYNEQFF
.	TRBV27	18	.	TRBJ1-6	TGTGCCAGCAGTCCTATGGGGACTGATAGCTCCTATAATTCACCCCTCCACTTT	CASSPMGTDSSYNSPLHF
.	TRBV5-6	16	.	TRBJ2-2	TGTGCCAGCAGCGCTTCACTGTTATACTACACCGGGGAGCTGTTTTTT	CASSASLLYYTGELFF
.	TRBV9	15	TRBD1	TRBJ2-3	TGTGCCAGCAGCACCCGACAGGGAAACACAGATACGCAGTATTTT	CASSTRQGNTDTQYF
.	TRBV15	15	TRBD2	TRBJ2-7	TGTGCCACCAGCCCGCGACTAGCACCGCCCTACGAGCAGTACTTC	CATSPRLAPPYEQYF
.	TRBV7-2	16	.	TRBJ1-6	TGTGCCAGCAGCTTAGAGCACAGGGTCAATAATTCACCCCTCCACTTT	CASSLEHRVNNSPLHF
.	TRBV28	13	TRBD1	TRBJ2-7	TGTGCCAGCATATTAGGGACAGGAGGCGAGCAGTACTTC	CASILGTGGEQYF
.	TRBV7-9	13	.	TRBJ1-2	TGTGCCAGCAGTCGCGGGAGGGGGAATGGCTACACCTTC	CASSRGRGNGYTF
once	TRBV7-9	15	TRBD1	TRBJ1-1	TGTGCCAGCAGCTTAACCCGACAGGGGGACGCTGAAGCTTTCTTT	CASSLTRQGDAEAFF
.	TRBV9	15	TRBD1	TRBJ1-2	TGTGCCAGCAGCGGTCGGACAGGGGGGGACTATGGCTACACCTTC	CASSGRTGGDYGYTF
.	TRBV7-9	12	.	TRBJ2-3	TGTGCCAGCGGCGCAGGGTCGGATACGCAGTATTTT	CASGAGSDTQYF
.	TRBV6-2/TRBV6-3	14	TRBD1	TRBJ2-7	TGTGCCAGCAGCCGGACAGGGGTCCCCCAAAAGCAGTACTTC	CASSRTGVPQKQYF
.	TRBV2	15	.	TRBJ2-2	TGTGCCAGCAGACGGGACACGACGAACACCGGGGAGCTGTTTTTT	CASRRDTTNTGELFF
.	TRBV6-4	15	.	TRBJ2-1	TGTGCCAGCAGCATAGGACTCGCCTTCTACAATGAGCAGTTCTTC	CASSIGLAFYNEQFF
.	TRBV4-3	16	.	TRBJ1-6	TGCGCCAGCAGCGGAGCGGTGGGCGTAGGATGGTCACCCCTCCACTTT	CASSGAVGVGWSPLHF
few	TRBV27	14	TRBD1	TRBJ1-2	TGTGCCAGCACAAGCGCAGGGGGAGTCTATGGCTACACCTTC	CASTSAGGVYGYTF
once	TRBV10-3	12	.	TRBJ1-1	TGTGCCATCAGTCCCTGGAGACAGGAAGCTTTCTTT	CAISPWRQEAFF
.	TRBV5-1	16	TRBD2	TRBJ2-1	TGCGCCAGCAGCTTGTATTCGGCTAGCGGGCGTCCTGAGCAGTTCTTC	CASSLYSASGRPEQFF
few	TRBV19	14	.	TRBJ1-5	TGTGCCAGTAGGGGGCTGGTTTCTTATCAGCCCCAGCATTTT	CASRGLVSYQPQHF
.	TRBV7-9	14	TRBD1	TRBJ2-3	TGTGCCAGCAGCTCCTTGACAGGGATGGATACGCAGTATTTT	CASSSLTGMDTQYF
.	TRBV14	16	.	TRBJ1-6	TGTGCCAGCAGCCAAGTGGGGGGGGTCTATAATTCACCCCTCCACTTT	CASSQVGGVYNSPLHF
.	TRBV23-1	14	.	TRBJ2-5	TGCGCCAGCAGTCAATCTTCACTGTTTAGGACCCAGTACTTC	CASSQSSLFRTQYF
few	TRBV9	17	.	TRBJ1-4	TGTGCCAGCAGCCCGACCAGGGGCCGCGGAGGTGAGGAAAAACTGTTTTTT	CASSPTRGRGGEEKLFF
.	TRBV21-1	17	.	TRBJ2-7	TGTGCCAGCAGCAAAAATCTAGCGGGGGGACCCACCTACGAGCAGTACTTC	CASSKNLAGGPTYEQYF
.	TRBV15	18	TRBD2	TRBJ2-1	TGTGCCACCAGCCAAAAGGGTTCGAGCGGGGGCTCCTACAATGAGCAGTTCTTC	CATSQKGSSGGSYNEQFF
.	TRBV11-2	13	TRBD1	TRBJ1-3	TGTGCCAGCAGCCCCGATCGGGGACAGGCCATATATTTT	CASSPDRGQAIYF
.	TRBV20-1	13	.	TRBJ2-7	TGCAGTGCTAGTGTGGCTAGCCTCCACGAGCAGTACTTC	CSASVASLHEQYF
.	TRBV2	13	.	TRBJ2-7	TGTGCCAGCAGTGAACAGTTAGCGGCCGAGCAGTACTTC	CASSEQLAAEQYF
.	TRBV5-1	14	TRBD1	TRBJ2-2	TGCGCCAGCAGCCTGGGACAGGCCACCGGGGAGCTGTTTTTT	CASSLGQATGELFF
.	TRBV12-3/TRBV12-4	13	TRBD1	TRBJ2-7	TGTGCCAGCAGAGGGACAGGAGGGAACGAGCAGTACTTC	CASRGTGGNEQYF
.	TRBV27	12	.	TRBJ1-4	TGTGCCAGCAGTAAAACAGGGGAAAAACTGTTTTTT	CASSKTGEKLFF
.	TRBV11-2	14	.	TRBJ2-5	TGTGCCAGCATCCCTTTCGGGATTAGCGAGACCCAGTACTTC	CASIPFGISETQYF
.	TRBV12-5	14	TRBD1	TRBJ1-6	TGTGCTAGCGCTGGCACAGGGGAAGGATCACCCCTCCACTTT	CASAGTGEGSPLHF
.	TRBV12-3/TRBV12-4	12	.	TRBJ1-2	TGTGCCAGCAGTTTCGGTAACTATGGCTACACCTTC	CASSFGNYGYTF